What follows describes a single T cell receptor beta chain. Antigen unknown. Russia was home to the donors, healthy Caucasian individuals aged roughly 6 to 90. This specimen belongs to a study of blood T cells in healthy people across ages. The use of a sample-barcoded 5' primer and a J-beta primer mix characterized a second PCR of roughly 7 to 12 cycles. A template-switch adaptor with 12 random nucleotides tagged each cDNA molecule. From the 5' RACE reads, TCRdb called clonotypes with MiXCR, one entry per CDR3 protein. Altogether around 620,000 distinct CDR3 sequences are present, 25% to 30% being singletons, with the ten largest covering approximately 18%. Germline V gene data show CDR1 as PRHDT and CDR2 as FYEKMQ (reference sequence). The CDR3 consists of 14 residues. V lost 4 bases, J lost 8 bases, and 5 bases stayed unmatched. Regarding the study as a whole: No conclusive comparison of naive versus antigen-experienced cells was possible with unsorted PBMCs. Getting older went along with TCR beta diversity per million T cells dropping roughly linearly.

Sequenced sample: blood. This chain connects TRBV13 to TRBJ2-1; 10 bases fit TRBD1. This sequence originates from a woman between 70 and 85 years old in good health. CDR3 residues: CASSSPGQGYEQFF. CDR3 nucleotide sequence: TGTGCCAGCAGCTCTCCGGGACAGGGGTATGAGCAGTTCTTC.